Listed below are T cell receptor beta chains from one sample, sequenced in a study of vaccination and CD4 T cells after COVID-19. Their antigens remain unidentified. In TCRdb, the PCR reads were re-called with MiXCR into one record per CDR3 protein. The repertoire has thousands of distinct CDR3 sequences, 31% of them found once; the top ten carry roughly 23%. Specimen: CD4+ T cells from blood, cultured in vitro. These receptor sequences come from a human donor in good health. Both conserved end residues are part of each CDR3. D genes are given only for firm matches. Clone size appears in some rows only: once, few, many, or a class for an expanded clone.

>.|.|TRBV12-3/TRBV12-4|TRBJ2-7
TGTGCCAGCAGCCGTCTTCTCAGCTCCTACGAGCAGTACTTC
CASSRLLSSYEQYF
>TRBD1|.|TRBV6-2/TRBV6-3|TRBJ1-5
TGTGCCAGCAGTTCTGGGGCTGGGACAGGGAACCAGCCCCAGCATTTT
CASSSGAGTGNQPQHF
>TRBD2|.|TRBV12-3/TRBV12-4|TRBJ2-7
TGTGCCAGCAGTTTAATTAGCACTAGCGGGACCTACGAGCAGTACTTC
CASSLISTSGTYEQYF
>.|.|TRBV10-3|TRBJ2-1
TGTGCCATCAGCCCTGGGCAGGGGAAGGACAATGAGCAGTTCTTC
CAISPGQGKDNEQFF
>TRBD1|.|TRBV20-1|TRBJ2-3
TGCAGTGCTCCTGACAGGGGGCGATTCACAGATACGCAGTATTTT
CSAPDRGRFTDTQYF
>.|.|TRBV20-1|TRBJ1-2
TGCAGTGCTAGGGATCCCGTCTATGGCTACACCTTC
CSARDPVYGYTF
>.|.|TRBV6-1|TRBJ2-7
TGTGCCAGCAGTGAATGGGTGGGGGGGCAACGCGAGCAGTACTTC
CASSEWVGGQREQYF
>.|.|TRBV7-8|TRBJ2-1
TGTGCCAGCAGCTTATTGCGATACAATGAGCAGTTCTTC
CASSLLRYNEQFF
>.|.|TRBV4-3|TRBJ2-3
TGCGCCAGCCAGCTGACGGGGTCAGATACGCAGTATTTT
CASQLTGSDTQYF
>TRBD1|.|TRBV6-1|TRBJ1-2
TGTGCCAGCAGACCAAGAGGGACAGGGGGGAGCTATGGCTACACCTTC
CASRPRGTGGSYGYTF
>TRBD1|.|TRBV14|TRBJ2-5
TGTGCCAGCAGCCAAGTCGGGACAGAAGAGACCCAGTACTTC
CASSQVGTEETQYF
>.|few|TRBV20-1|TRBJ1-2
TGCAGTGCTAGAGACCCGGGGGGGACGGACGATTCCTACACCTTC
CSARDPGGTDDSYTF
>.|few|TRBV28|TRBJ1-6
TGTGCCAGCAGTCAGATGCGGGACACCCTCCACTTT
CASSQMRDTLHF
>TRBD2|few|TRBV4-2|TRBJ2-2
TGTGCCAGCAGCCAAGATGGGAGGCTAGCGGGAGACACCGGGGAGCTGTTTTTT
CASSQDGRLAGDTGELFF
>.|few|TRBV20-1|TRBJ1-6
TGCAGTGCTAGAGTGGGGAATTCACCCCTCCACTTT
CSARVGNSPLHF
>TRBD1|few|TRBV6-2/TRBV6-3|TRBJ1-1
TGTGCCAGCAGTCCCTCCAGGACAGGGTTAAACACTGAAGCTTTCTTT
CASSPSRTGLNTEAFF
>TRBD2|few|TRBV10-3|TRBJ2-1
TGTGCCATCAGTGAAACTAGCGGGGGTTTTGAGCAGTTCTTC
CAISETSGGFEQFF
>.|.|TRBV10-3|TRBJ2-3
TGTGCCATCAGTGTCGCCGCCAGCACAGATACGCAGTATTTT
CAISVAASTDTQYF
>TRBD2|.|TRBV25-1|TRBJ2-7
TGTGCCAGCAGTGTCCCCGGGACTAACTACGAGCAGTACTTC
CASSVPGTNYEQYF
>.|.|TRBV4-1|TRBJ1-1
TGCGCCAGCAGCCAAGTCAGCAGACTAAACACTGAAGCTTTCTTT
CASSQVSRLNTEAFF
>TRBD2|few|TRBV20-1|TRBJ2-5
TGCAGTGCTAGAGATCACGGGACTAGCGGCCAAGAGACCCAGTACTTC
CSARDHGTSGQETQYF
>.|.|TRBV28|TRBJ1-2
TGTGCCAGCAGTTTTGTGGCTTCGAGTGGCTACACCTTC
CASSFVASSGYTF
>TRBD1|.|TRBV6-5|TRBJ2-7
TGTGCCAGCAGTTACTCTCCGGGACAGGGAGTGGAGCAGTACTTC
CASSYSPGQGVEQYF
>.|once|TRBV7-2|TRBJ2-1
TGTGCCAGCAGGGCAGGGCTTAGCTCCTACAATGAGCAGTTCTTC
CASRAGLSSYNEQFF
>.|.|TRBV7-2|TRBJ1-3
TGTGCCAGCAGCTTAGGGGGTCGGGGGAGTAGAACTGGAAACACCATATATTTT
CASSLGGRGSRTGNTIYF
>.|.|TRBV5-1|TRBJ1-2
TGCGCCAGCAGCTTGGGAGTCCCGACCTATGGCTACACCTTC
CASSLGVPTYGYTF
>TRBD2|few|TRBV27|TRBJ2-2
TGTGCCAGCAGTTTATCCCTGGGACTAGCGGAGAGGGGGGAGCTGTTTTTT
CASSLSLGLAERGELFF
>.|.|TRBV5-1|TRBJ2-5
TGCGCCAGCAGCTTGCCCCAAGAGACCCAGTACTTC
CASSLPQETQYF
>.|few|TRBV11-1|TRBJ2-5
TGTGCCAGCAGCTTAGGACCAGCGCAAGATGGAGAGACCCAGTACTTC
CASSLGPAQDGETQYF
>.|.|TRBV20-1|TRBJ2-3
TGCAGTGCTACTTCTCCAGATACGCAGTATTTT
CSATSPDTQYF
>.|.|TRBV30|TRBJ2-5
TGTGCCTGGAGTGGAGGGGGGGGTGGAGAGACCCAGTACTTC
CAWSGGGGGETQYF
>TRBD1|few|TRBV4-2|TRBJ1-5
TGTGCCAGCAGCCAAGATGTGTCCAGGGGGGGGCGAGCGGCCCAGCATTTT
CASSQDVSRGGRAAQHF
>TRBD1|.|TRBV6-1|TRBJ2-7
TGTGCCAGCAGGAACCGGGACAGGTTTTCCTACGAGCAGTACTTC
CASRNRDRFSYEQYF
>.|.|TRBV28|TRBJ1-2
TGTGCCAGCAGTCTCCGGGGTAGAGGCTACACCTTC
CASSLRGRGYTF
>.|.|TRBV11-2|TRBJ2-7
TGCGCCAGCAGCCGGCTAGGGGAGCAGTACTTC
CASSRLGEQYF
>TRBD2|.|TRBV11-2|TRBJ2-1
TGTGCCAGCAGCTTGTCCGGGACTAGCTCCTACAATGAGCAGTTCTTC
CASSLSGTSSYNEQFF
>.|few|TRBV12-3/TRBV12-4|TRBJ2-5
TGTGCCAGCATACCGCCCGGGGTTGGGACCCAGTACTTC
CASIPPGVGTQYF
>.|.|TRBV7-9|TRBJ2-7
TGTGCCAGCAGCTTCCGAGGGGGAGGATCATTAGGAGAGCAGTACTTC
CASSFRGGGSLGEQYF
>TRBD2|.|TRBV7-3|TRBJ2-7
TGTGCCAGCAGCTTATCGAGACTAGCGGCCTACGAGCAGTACTTC
CASSLSRLAAYEQYF
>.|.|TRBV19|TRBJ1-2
TGTGCCAGTAGTCAGATACGCGAGGATTACACCTTC
CASSQIREDYTF
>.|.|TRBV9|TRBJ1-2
TGTGCCAGCAGCGTAGCCCCAGACACTAACTATGGCTACACCTTC
CASSVAPDTNYGYTF